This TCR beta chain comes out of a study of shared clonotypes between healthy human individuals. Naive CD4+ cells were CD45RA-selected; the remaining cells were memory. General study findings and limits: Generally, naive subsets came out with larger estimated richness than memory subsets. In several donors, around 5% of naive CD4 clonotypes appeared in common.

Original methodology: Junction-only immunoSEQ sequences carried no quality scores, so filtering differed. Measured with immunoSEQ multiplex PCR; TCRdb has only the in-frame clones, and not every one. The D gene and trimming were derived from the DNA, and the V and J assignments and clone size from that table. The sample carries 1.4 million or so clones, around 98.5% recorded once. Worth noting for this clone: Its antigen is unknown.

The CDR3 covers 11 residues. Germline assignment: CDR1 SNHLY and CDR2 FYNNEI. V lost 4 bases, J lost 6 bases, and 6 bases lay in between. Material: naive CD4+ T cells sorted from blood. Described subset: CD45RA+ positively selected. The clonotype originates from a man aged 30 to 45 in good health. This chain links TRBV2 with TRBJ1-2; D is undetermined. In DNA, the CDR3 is TGTGCCAGCAGTGTGGGCGATGGCTACACCTTC. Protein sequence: CASSVGDGYTF.